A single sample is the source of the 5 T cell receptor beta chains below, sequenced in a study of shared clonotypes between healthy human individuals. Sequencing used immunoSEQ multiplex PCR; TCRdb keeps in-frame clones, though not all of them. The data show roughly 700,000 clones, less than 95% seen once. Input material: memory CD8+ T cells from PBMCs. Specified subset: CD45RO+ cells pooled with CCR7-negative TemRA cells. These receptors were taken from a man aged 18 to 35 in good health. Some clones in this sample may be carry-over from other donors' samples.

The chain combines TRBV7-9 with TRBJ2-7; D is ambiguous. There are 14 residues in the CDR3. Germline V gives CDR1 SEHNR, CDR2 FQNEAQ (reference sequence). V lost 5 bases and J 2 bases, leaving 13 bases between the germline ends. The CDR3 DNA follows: TGTGCCAGCAGCCCCTTGCTGGGGACCTACGAGCAGTACTTC. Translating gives CASSPLLGTYEQYF.

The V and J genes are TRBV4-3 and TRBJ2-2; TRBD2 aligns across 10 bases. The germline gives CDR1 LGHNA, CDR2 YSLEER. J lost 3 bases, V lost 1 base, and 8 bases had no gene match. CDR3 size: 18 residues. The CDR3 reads CASSQADTSGIYTGELFF. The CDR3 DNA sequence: TGCGCCAGCAGCCAAGCTGATACTAGCGGGATTTACACCGGGGAGCTGTTTTTT.

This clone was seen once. The CDR3 DNA is TGTGCCAGCAGTTCCCTTCGTTTAGGCGCAGGTACTTCCTACAATGAGCAGTTCTTC. It translates to CASSSLRLGAGTSYNEQFF. V gene TRBV28 combines with J gene TRBJ2-1; D gene unclear. Per germline, CDR1 MDHEN and CDR2 SYDVKM. The CDR3 sequence is 19 residues long. V lost 4 bases and J 1 base, leaving 23 bases between the germline ends. The variable domain in full, with the rest retrieved from reference TRBV28 and TRBJ2-1, is DVKVTQSSRYLVKRTGEKVFLECVQDMDHENMFWYRQDPGLGLRLIYFSYDVKMKEKGDIPEGYSVSREKKERFSLILESASTNQTSMYLCASSSLRLGAGTSYNEQFFGPGTRLTVL.

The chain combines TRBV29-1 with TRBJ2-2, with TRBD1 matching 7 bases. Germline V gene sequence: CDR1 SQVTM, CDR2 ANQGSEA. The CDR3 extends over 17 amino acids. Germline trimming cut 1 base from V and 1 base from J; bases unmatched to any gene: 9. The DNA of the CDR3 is TGCAGCGTTGAAGGGAGAGGGACAGAGAGGAACACCGGGGAGCTGTTTTTT. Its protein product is CSVEGRGTERNTGELFF.

The CDR3 DNA is TGCGCCAGCAGTCAATTCGCTAAGGGGGACAGAATCTACGAGCAGTACTTC. This codes for CASSQFAKGDRIYEQYF. The chain links TRBV23-1 to TRBJ2-7; 7 bases fit TRBD1. TRBV23-1 is treated as an ORF (open reading frame) with a function not yet certain. There are 17 residues in the CDR3. Trimming at V came to 1 base and at J to 3 bases, leaving 12 bases not matched to a gene.